Sequencing of this TCR beta chain was carried out in a study of CD8 T cells in ankylosing spondylitis. Findings of the study overall: Characteristic of ankylosing spondylitis blood, it appeared, was a TCR beta motif comprising several highly homologous variants.

In this sample, this clonotype turned up many times. Its antigen remains unidentified. Germline V CDR1 and CDR2: MDHEN, SYDVKM. This CDR3 spans 12 amino acids. The V and J ends lost 2 bases and 6 bases, in that order; junction bases with no gene match: 0. Each CDR3 protein is one row after TCRdb ran MiXCR on the 5' RACE reads. Counted here are 180,000 or so distinct CDR3 sequences, around 10% occurring once; the ten biggest clones make up 25% to 35%. The TCR originated in a male donor with ankylosing spondylitis or in good health (not recorded which). This chain links TRBV28 with TRBJ2-7; 8 positions agree with TRBD1. The sequenced sample was blood, either unsorted or a sorted T cell fraction (not recorded which). The CDR3 here is CASSLGTGEQYF. The DNA for the CDR3 is TGTGCCAGCAGTTTAGGGACAGGCGAGCAGTACTTC.